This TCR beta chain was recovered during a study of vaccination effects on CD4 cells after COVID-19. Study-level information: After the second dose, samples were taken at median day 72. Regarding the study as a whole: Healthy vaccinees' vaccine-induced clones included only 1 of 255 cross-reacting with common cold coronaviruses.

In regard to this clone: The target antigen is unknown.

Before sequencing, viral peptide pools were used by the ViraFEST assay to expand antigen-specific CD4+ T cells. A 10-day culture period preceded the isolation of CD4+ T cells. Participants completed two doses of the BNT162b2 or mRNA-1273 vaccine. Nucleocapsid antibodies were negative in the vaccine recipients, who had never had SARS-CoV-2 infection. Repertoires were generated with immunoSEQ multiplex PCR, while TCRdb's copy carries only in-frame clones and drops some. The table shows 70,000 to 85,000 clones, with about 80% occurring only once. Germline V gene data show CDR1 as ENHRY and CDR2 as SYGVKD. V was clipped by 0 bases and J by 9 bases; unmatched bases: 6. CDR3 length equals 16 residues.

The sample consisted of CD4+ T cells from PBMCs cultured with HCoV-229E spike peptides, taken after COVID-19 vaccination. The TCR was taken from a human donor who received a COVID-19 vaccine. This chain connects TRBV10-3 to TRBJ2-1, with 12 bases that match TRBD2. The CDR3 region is CAISESLAGGYSEQFF. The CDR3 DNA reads TGTGCCATCAGTGAGTCGCTAGCGGGGGGGTATAGTGAGCAGTTCTTC.